This TCR beta chain is drawn from a study of blood T cell repertoires in COVID-19. Across the study: The cDNA or gDNA used as material had been derived from T cells, B-cell-depleted T cells, or PBMCs.

Methods used by the authors: Amplifying reference gene primers gave estimates of nucleated cell counts. Only in-frame clones appear in the TCRdb table, and some are missing; sequencing was by immunoSEQ multiplex PCR. That table supplies the V and J calls and clone size; D and trimming were determined from the DNA. Of 250,000 to 300,000 clones listed, 70% to 90% were seen once; the top ten hold 0.99%. This CDR3 has 13 residues. The germline CDR1 and CDR2 sequences are LNHDA and SQIVND (reference sequence). With V trimmed by 4 bases and J by 4 bases, 1 base remained unmatched. Material: peripheral blood. The genes are TRBV19 and TRBJ1-1; the match to TRBD1 covers 9 bases. The sequence derives from a woman aged 35 to 49 who had recovered from COVID-19. CDR3 coding DNA: TGTGCCAGTAGTAAGGACAGGGGCACTGAAGCTTTCTTT. Translating it yields CASSKDRGTEAFF.